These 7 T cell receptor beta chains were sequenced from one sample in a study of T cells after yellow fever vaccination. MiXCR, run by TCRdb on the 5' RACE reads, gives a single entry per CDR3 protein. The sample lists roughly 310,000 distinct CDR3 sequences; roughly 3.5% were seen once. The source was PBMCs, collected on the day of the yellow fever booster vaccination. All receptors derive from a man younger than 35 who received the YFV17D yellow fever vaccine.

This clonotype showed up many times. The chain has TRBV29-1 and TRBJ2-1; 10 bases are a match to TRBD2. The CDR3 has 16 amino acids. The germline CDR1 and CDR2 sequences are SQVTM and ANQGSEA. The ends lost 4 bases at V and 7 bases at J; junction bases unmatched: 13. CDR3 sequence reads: CSVALDSGGPGNEQFF. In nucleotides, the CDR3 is TGCAGCGTTGCCTTAGATAGCGGGGGGCCCGGGAATGAGCAGTTCTTC.

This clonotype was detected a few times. The CDR3 sequence is CASSVTGGNYGYTF. CDR3 coding DNA: TGTGCCAGCAGCGTGACAGGGGGTAACTATGGCTACACCTTC. The chain joins TRBV9 to TRBJ1-2, with 9 nucleotides matching TRBD1. J lost 1 base, V lost 2 bases, and 0 bases had no gene match. CDR1 SGDLS and CDR2 YYNGEE come from the germline V gene. The CDR3 loop spans 14 amino acids.

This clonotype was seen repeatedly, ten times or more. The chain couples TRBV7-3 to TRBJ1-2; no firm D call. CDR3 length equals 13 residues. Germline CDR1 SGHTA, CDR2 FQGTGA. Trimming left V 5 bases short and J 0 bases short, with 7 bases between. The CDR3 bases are TGTGCCAGCAGCGAGTACACTAACTATGGCTACACCTTC. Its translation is CASSEYTNYGYTF. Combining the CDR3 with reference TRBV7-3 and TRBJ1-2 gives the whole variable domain GAGVSQTPSNKVTEKGKYVELRCDPISGHTALYWYRQSLGQGPEFLIYFQGTGAADDSGLPNDRFFAVRPEGSVSTLKIQRTERGDSAVYLCASSEYTNYGYTFGSGTRLTVV.

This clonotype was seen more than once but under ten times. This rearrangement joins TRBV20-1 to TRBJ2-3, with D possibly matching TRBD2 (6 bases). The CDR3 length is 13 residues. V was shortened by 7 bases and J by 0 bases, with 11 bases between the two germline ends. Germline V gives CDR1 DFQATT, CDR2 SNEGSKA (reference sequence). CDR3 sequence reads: CSVRGFSTDTQYF. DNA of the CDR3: TGCAGTGTCCGGGGGTTTAGCACAGATACGCAGTATTTT.

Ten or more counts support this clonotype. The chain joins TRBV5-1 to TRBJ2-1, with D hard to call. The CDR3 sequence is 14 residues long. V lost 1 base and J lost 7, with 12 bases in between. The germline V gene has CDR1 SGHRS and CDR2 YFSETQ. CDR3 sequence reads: CASSLLTQINEQFF. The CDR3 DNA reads TGCGCCAGCAGCTTGTTGACCCAAATAAATGAGCAGTTCTTC. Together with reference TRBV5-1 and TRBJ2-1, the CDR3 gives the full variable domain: KAGVTQTPRYLIKTRGQQVTLSCSPISGHRSVSWYQQTPGQGLQFLFEYFSETQRNKGNFPGRFSGRQFSNSRSEMNVSTLELGDSALYLCASSLLTQINEQFFGPGTRLTVL.

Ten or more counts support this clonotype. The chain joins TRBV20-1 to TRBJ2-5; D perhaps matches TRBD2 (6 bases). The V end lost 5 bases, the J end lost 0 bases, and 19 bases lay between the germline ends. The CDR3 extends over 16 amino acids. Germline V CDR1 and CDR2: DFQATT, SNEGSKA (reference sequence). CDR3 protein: CSARFRDSLYQETQYF. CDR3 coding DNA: TGCAGTGCTCGATTTCGGGACTCACTGTACCAAGAGACCCAGTACTTC.

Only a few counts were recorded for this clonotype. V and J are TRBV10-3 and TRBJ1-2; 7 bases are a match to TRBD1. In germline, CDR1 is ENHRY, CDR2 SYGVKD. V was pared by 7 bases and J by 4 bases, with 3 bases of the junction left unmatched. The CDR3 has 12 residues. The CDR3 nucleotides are TGTGCCATCAATGGACAGGTCTATGGCTACACCTTC. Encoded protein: CAINGQVYGYTF.